The entry below gives a single TCR beta chain sequence along with its context. Antigen: not known. This sample was included in a study of cytomegalovirus exposure and HLA in healthy donors. Both 60 Vbeta primers and 13 Jbeta primers went into the PCR. In the study's own analysis: A later analysis tallied roughly 77 million unique TCR beta chains, roughly 11 million of them shared. Sequencing was performed with immunoSEQ multiplex PCR; in TCRdb, only in-frame clones are kept and a portion is missing. V, J and clone size are those of that table, while D and trimming were read from the DNA. The repertoire shows 120,000 to 150,000 clones; the top ten hold roughly 2%. General study results and limits: Presence/absence analysis assumed near-uniform sequencing depth across donors. Cytomegalovirus association was listed for 164 TCR beta chains. In an earlier analysis, in some 540 donors, most V segments appeared productive either ~90% or ~30% of the time.

The germline CDR1 and CDR2 sequences are LGHNA and YNFKEQ. Deletions cut 0 bases from V and 0 bases from J, with 9 bases between. The CDR3 is 16 amino acids. The V call is TRBV4-2, the J call TRBJ1-5; no clear D. The receptor was derived from a woman in her late teens or twenties in good health and CMV-seronegative. The sample comprised PBMCs. CDR3 sequence (DNA): TGTGCCAGCAGCCAAGAGAGATCTTATAGCAATCAGCCCCAGCATTTT. It translates to CASSQERSYSNQPQHF.